The 13 T cell receptor beta chains below were found in one sample sequenced in a study of regulatory T cells in long-lasting Graves disease. HTBI primers from iRepertoire and Arm-PCR of CDR3 regions yielded the TCR beta libraries. TCRdb fed the multiplex PCR reads into MiXCR, producing one record per CDR3 protein. This table holds under 300,000 distinct CDR3 sequences, under 20% found once. Specified time point: newly diagnosed GD, antithyroid drugs for less than 3 months. After RNA was extracted from PBMCs, the TCR library was made from it. This sample was shared with a second study, whose subject was T cells in Graves' hyperthyroidism and ophthalmopathy.

This sample comprised peripheral blood mononuclear cells (PBMCs), obtained at new diagnosis, from a patient treated with antithyroid drugs. The receptors were gathered from a woman aged 25-40 years with Graves disease.

The V and J genes are TRBV2 and TRBJ1-5, with 10 positions matching TRBD1. Germline V lookup: CDR1 SNHLY, CDR2 FYNNEI. The CDR3 runs to 16 residues. Trimming at V came to 8 bases and at J to 1 base, leaving 8 bases not matched to a gene. The CDR3 spells CASVPGTGVSNQPQHF. In DNA form, the CDR3 reads TGTGCCAGCGTTCCCGGGACAGGGGTAAGCAATCAGCCCCAGCATTTT.

The table lists this clonotype with many counts. The genes are TRBV20-1 and TRBJ2-1; 12 bases are shared with TRBD2. Germline V gene lookup returns CDR1 DFQATT and CDR2 SNEGSKA (reference sequence). The V and J ends lost 3 bases and 9 bases, in that order; junction bases with no gene match: 6. The CDR3 is made up of 14 amino acids. In nucleotides, the CDR3 is TGCAGTGCTAGTCGTCTAGCGGGGGGGCGTGAGCAGTTCTTC. Encoded protein: CSASRLAGGREQFF.

At least ten counts were recorded for this clonotype. The chain carries TRBV10-3 and TRBJ1-1; 9 bases are shared with TRBD1. Germline-derived CDR1 and CDR2 are ENHRY and SYGVKD. V dropped 5 bases and J dropped 11; count of bases not matched to a gene: 12. The CDR3 contains 14 residues. This chain's CDR3 is CAISIDRDRDMAFF. The CDR3 region has the DNA TGTGCCATCAGTATCGACCGGGACAGGGACATGGCTTTCTTT.

This clonotype was seen many times. V gene TRBV6-1 combines with J gene TRBJ2-3; TRBD2 matches at 7 bases. Trimming took 4 bases from V and 4 from J; bases not matched to a gene: 8. The CDR3 length is 15 residues. The germline V gene has CDR1 MNHNS and CDR2 SASEGT. CDR3 sequence: CASSVARLAADTQYF. The CDR3 nucleotides are TGTGCCAGCAGTGTCGCCAGGCTAGCGGCAGATACGCAGTATTTT.

Ten or more counts support this clonotype. The chain links TRBV15 to TRBJ1-1; TRBD1 matches 7 bases. The CDR3 extends over 12 amino acids. V gave up 8 bases and J gave up 5 bases; unmatched junction bases: 5. Germline CDR1 LNHNV, CDR2 YYDKDF (reference sequence). CDR3 nucleotides: TGTGCCACCGGAACAGGGGATACTGAAGCTTTCTTT. It codes for CATGTGDTEAFF.

In its sample, this clonotype was seen many times. An end of the junction does not agree with germline; a read error may underlie this. CDR3 residues: CASSQASGVSYEQYF. The CDR3 DNA sequence: TGTGCCAGCAGCCAAGCCAGCGGGGTTTCCTACGAGCAGTACTTC. This rearrangement joins TRBV4-1 to TRBJ2-7; 7 positions agree with TRBD2. Germline CDR1 reads MGHRA; CDR2 reads YSYEKL. The CDR3 totals 15 residues.

On this clonotype: One junction end disagrees with the germline gene, perhaps due to a read error. The V gene is TRBV5-1, the J gene TRBJ1-5, with 9 bases matching TRBD1. There are 15 residues in the CDR3. Germline-derived CDR1 and CDR2 are SGHRS and YFSETQ. The CDR3 region is CASSLGQGLNQPQHF. The CDR3 DNA reads TGTGCCAGCAGCTTGGGACAGGGTCTGAATCAGCCCCAGCATTTT.

This clonotype showed up just a few times. This sequence joins TRBV7-9 and TRBJ1-2; D uncertain. There are 16 residues in the CDR3. Trimming left V 3 bases short and J 0 bases short, with 14 bases between. The germline V gene has CDR1 SEHNR and CDR2 FQNEAQ (reference sequence). In DNA, the CDR3 is TGTGCCAGCAGCTTTCGACAAATTTCCTCTAACTATGGCTACACCTTC. It specifies CASSFRQISSNYGYTF.

The chain combines TRBV25-1 with TRBJ2-3, with unresolved D. CDR1 is MGHDK, CDR2 SYGVNS, per germline. V was shortened by 7 bases and J by 5 bases, with 7 bases between the two germline ends. The CDR3 spans 11 residues. The CDR3, as DNA: TGTGCCAGCACCGCCGGAGATACGCAGTATTTT. This codes for CASTAGDTQYF.

This clonotype was observed at least ten times. This chain connects TRBV3-1 to TRBJ1-5; TRBD1 might be the D (5 bases). V gave up 0 bases and J gave up 5 bases, with 17 bases separating them. The CDR3 loop spans 17 amino acids. Germline CDR1 is LGHDT and CDR2 is YNNKEL (reference sequence). CDR3 DNA sequence: TGTGCCAGCAGCCAAGATTTCCTGTCGGGCAGGGATCAGCCCCAGCATTTT. It translates to CASSQDFLSGRDQPQHF.

In its sample, this clonotype was seen a few times. The V call is TRBV2, the J call TRBJ1-5, with D perhaps matching TRBD1 (5 bases). Germline V gene sequence: CDR1 SNHLY, CDR2 FYNNEI. The V end was cut by 6 bases, the J end by 5 bases, with 20 bases between. The CDR3 length is 16 residues. The CDR3 here is CASRPLLGATHQPQHF. The CDR3 DNA reads TGTGCCAGCAGGCCACTCCTAGGGGCAACTCATCAGCCCCAGCATTTT.

This clonotype was observed at least ten times. In DNA form, the CDR3 reads TGCGCCAGCAGCCAAATACCGGGACAGGGCAATTCACCCCTCCACTTT. This codes for CASSQIPGQGNSPLHF. The gene calls are TRBV4-1 and TRBJ1-6; 9 positions agree with TRBD1. V was clipped by 2 bases and J by 7 bases; unmatched bases: 6. CDR1 and CDR2 from the germline V gene are MGHRA and YSYEKL. This CDR3 region has 16 residues.

The V gene is TRBV4-1, the J gene TRBJ2-7; D unclear. Trimming shortened V by 0 bases and J by 2 bases, and 11 bases separated the two germline ends. The CDR3 spans 15 residues. Germline V gene data show CDR1 as MGHRA and CDR2 as YSYEKL. The CDR3 sequence is CASSQDSGWAYEQYF. CDR3 DNA: TGCGCCAGCAGCCAAGATTCGGGTTGGGCCTACGAGCAGTACTTC.